This is a list of T cell receptor beta chains from one sample in a study of cytomegalovirus exposure and HLA in healthy donors. The method was immunoSEQ multiplex PCR; TCRdb's version includes in-frame clones alone and lacks a portion of them. Altogether around 67,000 clones are present, less than 80% being singletons, with the ten largest covering 3% to 3.5%. Sequencing was done on a sample of PBMCs. These receptors were taken from a woman aged 45-65 years in good health and CMV-seronegative. Each CDR3 is given with its conserved first and last residue. D genes are given only for firm matches. Rows give clone size only sometimes, using once, few, many, or a class for an expanded clone.

size	J	D	V	DNA	CDR3
few	TRBJ1-2	NA	TRBV4-3	TGCGCCAGCAGCCAAGAGGGAGAAAGGACTGGCTACACCTTC	CASSQEGERTGYTF
NA	TRBJ1-3	TRBD1	TRBV7-6	TGTGCCAGCAGCTCACCGTACAGGGGAAAGGCAAACACCATATATTTT	CASSSPYRGKANTIYF
NA	TRBJ2-1	TRBD2	TRBV5-6	TGTGCCAGCCCCCTTTCTAGCGGGAAGAAATACAATGAGCAGTTCTTC	CASPLSSGKKYNEQFF
NA	TRBJ1-3	NA	TRBV28	TGTGCCAGCAGTTTTCTGGACACCTCTGGAAACACCATATATTTT	CASSFLDTSGNTIYF
NA	TRBJ2-7	NA	TRBV10-3	TGTGCCATCAGTGAGTCCAGTACAGAGCACTCCTACGAGCAGTACTTC	CAISESSTEHSYEQYF
NA	TRBJ1-5	NA	TRBV5-4	TGTGCCAGCAGCTTTGCGGGTCAGCCCCAGCATTTT	CASSFAGQPQHF
NA	TRBJ2-7	NA	TRBV5-6	TGTGCCAGCAGCTATGGGGCCTCCTACGAGCAGTACTTC	CASSYGASYEQYF
NA	TRBJ2-5	NA	TRBV10-3	TGTGCCATCAGTGAGTCGATTGTGCAGGGGCTCGCCCAGTACTTC	CAISESIVQGLAQYF
NA	TRBJ1-2	NA	TRBV14	TGTGCCAGCAGCCGGGAGGAAAACTATGGCTACACCTTC	CASSREENYGYTF
NA	TRBJ2-1	TRBD1	TRBV29-1	TGCAGCGTTGCCGGCCAGGGGGCGGGTGAGCAGTTCTTC	CSVAGQGAGEQFF
NA	TRBJ2-7	TRBD2	TRBV28	TGTGCCAGCAGTTTAGGGCTAGCGGGAACCTACGAGCAGTACTTC	CASSLGLAGTYEQYF
NA	TRBJ2-7	TRBD2	TRBV4-1	TGCGCCAGCAGCCTCCTCAGTAGCGGGAGCTACGAGCAGTACTTC	CASSLLSSGSYEQYF
NA	TRBJ2-1	TRBD2	TRBV9	TGTGCCAGCAGCAGAGGACTAGCGAAATATGAGCAGTTCTTC	CASSRGLAKYEQFF
NA	TRBJ2-5	TRBD1	TRBV5-1	TGCGCCAGCAGCCCAACAGGGGTGGTAGAGACCCAGTACTTC	CASSPTGVVETQYF
NA	TRBJ1-1	NA	TRBV5-1	TGCGCCAGCACCACGGAGGTCACGGGCACTGAAGCTTTCTTT	CASTTEVTGTEAFF
NA	TRBJ2-3	TRBD2	TRBV5-4	TGTGCCAGCAGCTTGGTCGGGGGGGGCGAGACAGATACGCAGTATTTT	CASSLVGGGETDTQYF
NA	TRBJ2-1	TRBD2	TRBV28	TGTGCCAGCAGTCTCCCGGGACTAGCGGGCCAGTACAATGAGCAGTTCTTC	CASSLPGLAGQYNEQFF
NA	TRBJ2-1	NA	TRBV7-2	TGTGCCAGCAGGCCAACTAGTTTTGATGAGCAGTTCTTC	CASRPTSFDEQFF
NA	TRBJ1-1	NA	TRBV19	TGTGCCAGTAGAACTTCAGGGGACCAGAACACTGAAGCTTTCTTT	CASRTSGDQNTEAFF
NA	TRBJ2-7	NA	TRBV6-1	TGTGCCAGCAGTGAGTCACAGAATAGAAACGAGCAGTACTTC	CASSESQNRNEQYF
NA	TRBJ1-5	TRBD1	TRBV27	TGTGCCAGCAGTTATCAGGGGGCAAGTCAGCCCCAGCATTTT	CASSYQGASQPQHF
NA	TRBJ2-1	NA	TRBV7-9	TGTGCCAGCAGCCCCTACCCCTCGGGCTCCTACAATGAGCAGTTCTTC	CASSPYPSGSYNEQFF
NA	TRBJ2-7	NA	TRBV19	TGTGCCAGTAGTACAGGGGGGTTCGGGACTTATTCCTACGAGCAGTACTTC	CASSTGGFGTYSYEQYF
NA	TRBJ2-2	NA	TRBV21-1	TGTGCCAGCAGCGGCCTTTCGAACACCGGGGAGCTGTTTTTT	CASSGLSNTGELFF
NA	TRBJ1-2	NA	TRBV4-2	TGTGCCAGCAGCCAAGGACAGGCCCCAAACTATGGCTACACCTTC	CASSQGQAPNYGYTF
once	TRBJ1-2	NA	TRBV9	TGTGCCAGCAGCGCCGCTCCAGGGTCTGGCTACACCTTC	CASSAAPGSGYTF
few	TRBJ2-7	TRBD2	TRBV2	TGTGCCAGCAGTGAAGCCTCTAGCGGGGAGGGGGGATACGAGCAGTACTTC	CASSEASSGEGGYEQYF
NA	TRBJ1-1	NA	TRBV19	TGTGCCAGTAGTATAGCAGAGAACACTGAAGCTTTCTTT	CASSIAENTEAFF
NA	TRBJ1-5	TRBD1	TRBV7-9	TGTGCCAGCAGCTTAGCGGGCAGGGGGCGCGATCAGCCCCAGCATTTT	CASSLAGRGRDQPQHF
NA	TRBJ1-1	NA	TRBV27	TGTGCCAGCAGTTTATCCACAGTCCTGAACACTGAAGCTTTCTTT	CASSLSTVLNTEAFF
NA	TRBJ1-1	NA	TRBV7-2	TGTGCCAGCAGCGGTTCTCGGACCCAGGGCGAAGCTTTCTTT	CASSGSRTQGEAFF
NA	TRBJ1-3	NA	TRBV30	TGTGCCTGGTTACGGTCCGGAAACACCATATATTTT	CAWLRSGNTIYF
NA	TRBJ2-1	NA	TRBV29-1	TGCAGCACCCAGGTCAATGAGCAGTTCTTC	CSTQVNEQFF
NA	TRBJ1-5	NA	TRBV18	TGTGCCAGCTCACGGTCGGGGGGCAGTCAGCCCCAGCATTTT	CASSRSGGSQPQHF
NA	TRBJ1-4	NA	TRBV2	TGTGCCAGCTCCAGACAGATACCAACTAATGAAAAACTGTTTTTT	CASSRQIPTNEKLFF
NA	TRBJ2-1	NA	TRBV27	TGTGCCAGCAGTTTAGGCGGCGGGCCCTACAATGAGCAGTTCTTC	CASSLGGGPYNEQFF
NA	TRBJ2-3	TRBD1	TRBV30	TGTGCCTGGAGCGCCAGGGGGCTATATGGTACAGATACGCAGTATTTT	CAWSARGLYGTDTQYF
NA	TRBJ1-3	NA	TRBV6-1	TGTGCCAGCAGTGCGACGACAGCGATCTCTGGAAACACCATATATTTT	CASSATTAISGNTIYF
few	TRBJ2-3	TRBD2	TRBV25-1	TGTGCCAGCAGTGAGACCCCGGGAGGCGATACGCAGTATTTT	CASSETPGGDTQYF
few	TRBJ2-7	NA	TRBV19	TGTGCCAGTAGTATCGGACTGTACGCCTCCTACGAGCAGTACTTC	CASSIGLYASYEQYF
few	TRBJ2-7	TRBD1	TRBV27	TGTGCCAGCAGCCCCGATCCCAGACAGGGGAGCGAGCAGTACTTC	CASSPDPRQGSEQYF
NA	TRBJ2-7	TRBD2	TRBV19	TGTGCCAGTAGGTCTCCCGGGACTAGCGACTACGAGCAGTACTTC	CASRSPGTSDYEQYF
NA	TRBJ2-7	NA	TRBV7-9	TGTGCCAGCAGCTTAGGGGGGCTAGTGTACGAGCAGTACTTC	CASSLGGLVYEQYF
NA	TRBJ1-4	TRBD1	TRBV28	TGTGCCAGCAGTTCACCGGGACAGCGTGAAAAACTGTTTTTT	CASSSPGQREKLFF
NA	TRBJ2-7	TRBD2	TRBV6-5	TGTGCCAGCAGTTACCCAGGACTAGCAGGTACCTACGAGCAGTACTTC	CASSYPGLAGTYEQYF
NA	TRBJ2-7	TRBD1	TRBV5-5	TGTGCCAGCAGCCAACGTCTACCGGGACAGGGGCGGTTCGAGCAGTACTTC	CASSQRLPGQGRFEQYF
few	TRBJ1-6	NA	TRBV19	TGTGCCACCCTGCCCGGACCGGGGGAAACGGGGTCACCCCTCCACTTT	CATLPGPGETGSPLHF
few	TRBJ2-5	TRBD2	TRBV9	TGTGCCAGCAGCCGGGGAGCGGGAGGCGAGACCCAGTACTTC	CASSRGAGGETQYF
NA	TRBJ2-2	NA	TRBV6-6	TGTGCCAGCACCAGGGAGGTGGGGGAGCTGTTTTTT	CASTREVGELFF
few	TRBJ1-3	NA	TRBV6-6	TGTGCCAGCCAGAGGGGAAACACCATATATTTT	CASQRGNTIYF
NA	TRBJ1-5	TRBD1	TRBV13	TGTGCCAGCAGCTTAGGACAGGGGGCCCAGCATTTT	CASSLGQGAQHF
NA	TRBJ1-1	NA	TRBV27	TGTGCCAGCAGTTTATCGAGCGTCAGGGACACTGAAGCTTTCTTT	CASSLSSVRDTEAFF
once	TRBJ1-5	NA	TRBV27	TGTGCCAGCGGGCCACACAATCAGCCCCAGCATTTT	CASGPHNQPQHF
NA	TRBJ2-3	TRBD2	TRBV10-3	TGTGCCATCAGTGAGGCGGGAGGGCTTACAGATACGCAGTATTTT	CAISEAGGLTDTQYF
NA	TRBJ2-7	NA	TRBV6-5	TGTGCCAGCAGTTACTCTGATGTTGGCAGGTTCTACGAGCAGTACTTC	CASSYSDVGRFYEQYF
NA	TRBJ2-1	TRBD2	TRBV11-3	TGTGCCAGCAGCCTGAGGGGACTAGCGGGAGACAATGAGCAGTTCTTC	CASSLRGLAGDNEQFF
NA	TRBJ2-1	TRBD2	TRBV9	TGTGCCAGCAGCGTCGTTAGCGGGAGCGATGAGCAGTTCTTC	CASSVVSGSDEQFF